Each of the 6 T cell receptor beta chains below was sequenced from the same sample in a study of radiotherapy plus CTLA-4 blockade in lung cancer. Produced via immunoSEQ multiplex PCR; TCRdb's table is partial and in-frame only. The data contain about 45,000 clones, 76% of them singletons. The sequencing here drew on peripheral blood, taken from a patient treated with radiotherapy plus ipilimumab. These receptors all stem from a human donor with non-small cell lung cancer who had stable disease on radiotherapy plus ipilimumab.

The V and J genes are TRBV7-2 and TRBJ1-5; D unresolved. V was shortened by 2 bases and J by 1 base, with 9 bases between the two germline ends. Germline lookup yields CDR1 SGHTA and CDR2 FQGNSA. This CDR3 is 15 amino acids long. CDR3 residues: CASSLSALSNQPQHF. DNA of the CDR3: TGTGCCAGCAGCTTATCTGCGCTGAGCAATCAGCCCCAGCATTTT.

The chain has TRBV6-5 and TRBJ2-2; perhaps TRBD1 as D (6 bases). The V end lost 6 bases, the J end lost 1 base, and 9 bases lay between the germline ends. The CDR3 covers 14 residues. Looked up from germline, CDR1 is MNHEY and CDR2 is SVGAGI. The CDR3 is CASRPGQNTGELFF. CDR3 sequence (DNA): TGTGCCAGCAGACCGGGACAGAACACCGGGGAGCTGTTTTTT.

The chain uses TRBV7-8 and TRBJ2-5; D tentatively fits TRBD1 or TRBD2 (7 bases each). Trimming took off 3 bases at V and 4 bases at J, with 21 bases between the two ends. Germline V gene data show CDR1 as SGHVS and CDR2 as FQNEAQ. The CDR3 extends over 17 amino acids. CDR3 in amino acids: CASSFLAGRGLGETQYF. In DNA, the CDR3 is TGTGCCAGCAGCTTTCTCGCGGGGAGGGGGCTGGGAGAGACCCAGTACTTC.

This rearrangement joins TRBV5-5 to TRBJ1-2; D gene uncertain. The CDR3 has 14 residues. In germline, CDR1 is SGHKS, CDR2 YYEKEE (reference sequence). Between the trimmed V and J ends, which lost 4 bases and 2 bases, there was a span of 12 bases. This chain's CDR3 is CASSLSLSNYGYTF. The CDR3 nucleotides are TGTGCCAGCAGCCTCAGCCTATCCAACTATGGCTACACCTTC.

This clone occurred a few times. The chain uses TRBV14 and TRBJ2-5, with unresolved D. Per germline, CDR1 SGHDN and CDR2 FVKESK. CDR3 size: 17 residues. With 0 bases removed from V and 4 bases from J, the gap between germline ends came to 18 bases. CDR3 nucleotides: TGTGCCAGCAGCCAAGATCCCGGTGTCTATTTGCGAGAGACCCAGTACTTC. This gives the protein CASSQDPGVYLRETQYF.

The chain carries TRBV14 and TRBJ1-1, with D perhaps TRBD1 (5 bases). V shed 0 bases and J shed 5 bases, with 22 bases lying between them. Per germline, CDR1 SGHDN and CDR2 FVKESK. The CDR3 loop spans 18 amino acids. This chain's CDR3 is CASSQELLAGRVQTEAFF. CDR3 nucleotide sequence: TGTGCCAGCAGCCAAGAGCTGTTGGCAGGGAGGGTTCAGACTGAAGCTTTCTTT.